The rows below give T cell receptor beta chains drawn from one sample of a study of cytomegalovirus exposure and HLA in healthy donors. The table came from immunoSEQ multiplex PCR; TCRdb's copy has only in-frame clones and leaves some out. The repertoire holds about 170,000 clones, with about three quarters as singletons. Sample: PBMCs. Source of these receptors: a woman in her fifties or sixties in good health and CMV-seropositive. Each CDR3 is given with its conserved first and last residue. A D gene is named only where the DNA matches it firmly. Not all rows give a size; the values are once, few, many and, for expanded clones, a class.

TRBJ2-5	TRBV5-3	once	TRBD2	CARSLAGGLALDEQYF
TRBJ2-2	TRBV5-5	NA	NA	CASSVWGPNTGELFF
TRBJ2-1	TRBV5-8	NA	NA	CASSLFRNSYNEQFF
TRBJ1-2	TRBV5-6	few	TRBD1	CASRVQGPRGYGYTF
TRBJ2-2	TRBV7-2	NA	NA	CASSRPGLNTGELFF
TRBJ2-3	TRBV5-4	NA	NA	CASRHSTTDTQYF
TRBJ2-3	TRBV5-3	NA	TRBD1	CARSSPGTGGSDTQYF
TRBJ1-1	TRBV29-1	few	TRBD1	CSVDRTGMGTEAFF
TRBJ1-2	TRBV11-2	NA	NA	CASRKTGVGDGYTF
TRBJ1-5	TRBV5-5	once	NA	CASSLRTQDQPQHF
TRBJ1-2	TRBV7-2	NA	TRBD1	CASSSTGGVYYGYTF
TRBJ1-2	TRBV6-5	NA	NA	CASSYGQNYGYTF
TRBJ1-1	TRBV29-1	NA	NA	CSVGTAKNTEAFF
TRBJ1-2	TRBV7-2	NA	TRBD1	CASSARTGGHGYTF
TRBJ1-1	TRBV29-1	NA	NA	CSVEDPKGGGGTEAFF
TRBJ2-7	TRBV19	NA	NA	CASSTRDEQYF
TRBJ1-2	TRBV19	NA	TRBD1	CASSIQGASYGYTF
TRBJ1-2	TRBV7-8	NA	NA	CASSLGQGFGYTF
TRBJ2-1	TRBV11-2	NA	TRBD2	CASSFVAGGSNEQFF
TRBJ1-3	TRBV2	NA	NA	CASTREAGNTIYF
TRBJ2-7	TRBV7-9	NA	NA	CASSLSVDEQYF
TRBJ2-3	TRBV10-1	once	TRBD1	CASSESGTAADTQYF
TRBJ1-2	TRBV30	NA	NA	CAWSGNIEANYGYTF
TRBJ2-5	TRBV11-2	NA	TRBD2	CASSFASGFLETQYF
TRBJ2-1	TRBV4-1	NA	NA	CASSQRTGTTYNEQFF
TRBJ2-2	TRBV7-2	once	TRBD1	CASSSGTGGYTGELFF
TRBJ1-1	TRBV30	NA	NA	CAWSRTGEAFF
TRBJ2-7	TRBV5-8	NA	TRBD1	CASTRRTGMKEQYF
TRBJ2-7	TRBV27	few	TRBD1	CASSSPDRGEQYF
TRBJ1-2	TRBV30	NA	NA	CAWSPTQGYGYTF
TRBJ2-5	TRBV5-8	NA	NA	CAARQRGGFQETQYF
TRBJ1-3	TRBV6-5	NA	TRBD1	CASRTGARGNTIYF
TRBJ1-4	TRBV2	NA	TRBD1	CASDSTNRGQLTTNEKLFF
TRBJ2-7	TRBV7-2	NA	TRBD2	CASSLQATSGGGYEQYF
TRBJ1-6	TRBV7-9	NA	NA	CASSLDRSDNSPLHF
TRBJ2-7	TRBV6-5	NA	TRBD1	CASSYSGTVGYEQYF
TRBJ2-1	TRBV19	NA	TRBD1	CASSFTGTAEQFF
TRBJ1-5	TRBV5-8	few	TRBD1	CASSRTGDQPQHF
TRBJ2-3	TRBV7-9	NA	TRBD2	CASSLPPGTSGSTDTQYF
TRBJ2-3	TRBV29-1	NA	NA	CSVSGPTDTQYF
TRBJ2-1	TRBV7-8	once	NA	CASSLAESSYNEQFF
TRBJ2-7	TRBV5-8	NA	TRBD2	CASSFPGLAGRNEQYF
TRBJ1-6	TRBV6-5	NA	TRBD1	CASRQQGFFDSPLHF